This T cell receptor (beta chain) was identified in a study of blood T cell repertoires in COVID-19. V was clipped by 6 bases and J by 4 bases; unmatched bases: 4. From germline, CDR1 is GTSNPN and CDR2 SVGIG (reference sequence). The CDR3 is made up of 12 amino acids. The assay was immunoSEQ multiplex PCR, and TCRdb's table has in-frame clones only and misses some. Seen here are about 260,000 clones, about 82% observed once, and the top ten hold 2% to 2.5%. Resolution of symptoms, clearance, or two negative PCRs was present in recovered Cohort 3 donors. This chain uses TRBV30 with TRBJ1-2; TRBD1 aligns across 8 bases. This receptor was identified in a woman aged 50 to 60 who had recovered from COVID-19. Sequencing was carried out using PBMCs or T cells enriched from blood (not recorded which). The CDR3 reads CACDRGAYGYTF. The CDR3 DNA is TGTGCCTGTGACAGGGGAGCCTATGGCTACACCTTC. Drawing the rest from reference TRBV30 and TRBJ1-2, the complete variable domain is SQTIHQWPATLVQPVGSPLSLECTVEGTSNPNLYWYRQAAGRGLQLLFYSVGIGQISSEVPQNLSASRPQDRQFILSSKKLLLSDSGFYLCACDRGAYGYTFGSGTRLTVV.